The 31 T cell receptor beta chains in this list originate from one sample, sequenced in a study of blood T cell repertoires in COVID-19. Generated by immunoSEQ multiplex PCR, the TCRdb table keeps only in-frame clones and is missing some. The repertoire includes about 170,000 clones, 65% to 85% of them detected once, and approximately 2.9% sits in the top ten. Sequencing input: peripheral blood. These TCRs come from a woman aged 60 to 75 with acute or convalescent COVID-19.

The table lists this clone with a count of one. The chain employs TRBV5-1 and TRBJ2-7, with 10 bases matching TRBD1. Unmatched junction bases numbered 15, after V lost 5 bases and J lost 7 bases. Germline CDR1 is SGHRS and CDR2 is YFSETQ. The CDR3 covers 16 residues. Here the CDR3 reads CASRTVPGTGAVEQYF. DNA of the CDR3: TGCGCCAGCAGAACGGTCCCCGGGACAGGGGCCGTGGAGCAGTACTTC.

In its sample, this clone was seen a few times. The chain joins TRBV7-2 to TRBJ1-6; D is perhaps TRBD1 (5 bases). V was trimmed by 2 bases and J by 8 bases, leaving 19 bases between them. The CDR3 totals 17 residues. Germline CDR1 and CDR2: SGHTA and FQGNSA. The CDR3 DNA is TGTGCCAGCAGCTTAACCTCCCGGCAGGGCCGTTATTCACCCCTCCACTTT. Protein sequence: CASSLTSRQGRYSPLHF.

The chain couples TRBV11-2 to TRBJ2-2, with D unclear. With 2 bases removed from V and 2 bases from J, the gap between germline ends came to 9 bases. Germline CDR1 SGHAT, CDR2 FQNNGV. CDR3 length: 15 residues. In DNA form, the CDR3 reads TGTGCCAGCAGCTTATTTGGCGGCAACACCGGGGAGCTGTTTTTT. The encoded protein is CASSLFGGNTGELFF.

J is TRBJ1-2 and V is TRBV10-1, with D tentatively TRBD1 (5 bases). Germline V lookup: CDR1 WNHNN, CDR2 SYGVQD (reference sequence). This CDR3 is 14 amino acids long. The ends were cut back, 2 bases at V and 5 bases at J, with 12 bases in the middle. The CDR3 DNA is TGCGCCAGCAGTGAGAGGCAGGGTAAGTATGGCTACACCTTC. Translated: CASSERQGKYGYTF.

This clone has only one observation. This chain joins TRBV5-4 and TRBJ2-1; 8 nucleotides match TRBD2. The length of the CDR3 is 15 residues. The trim removed 0 bases at V and 5 bases at J, leaving 4 bases unmatched. CDR1 and CDR2 from the germline V gene are SGHNT and YYREEE (reference sequence). CDR3 in amino acids: CASSLDLAGNNEQFF. CDR3 DNA: TGTGCCAGCAGCTTGGATCTAGCGGGCAACAATGAGCAGTTCTTC.

The J gene is TRBJ1-3, the V gene TRBV12-3 or TRBV12-4; D not resolved. V dropped 7 bases and J dropped 7 bases, with 14 bases sitting between them. This CDR3 is 13 amino acids long. The chain's CDR3 is CASTFFQANTIYF. For the CDR3, the DNA is TGTGCCAGCACTTTCTTCCAGGCTAACACCATATATTTT.

The CDR3 loop is CASRPTGDRYGYTF. For the CDR3, the DNA is TGTGCCAGCAGGCCTACAGGGGATCGGTATGGCTACACCTTC. The chain combines TRBV28 with TRBJ1-2; 7 positions agree with TRBD1. The CDR3 totals 14 residues. Germline-derived CDR1 and CDR2 are MDHEN and SYDVKM. V lost 6 bases, J lost 5 bases, and 9 bases stayed unmatched.

The chain links TRBV14 to TRBJ2-7, with a possible D match to TRBD1 (6 bases). CDR1 is SGHDN and CDR2 is FVKESK in the germline V gene. V was pared by 5 bases and J by 0 bases, with 14 bases between. CDR3 size: 15 residues. CDR3 nucleotides: TGTGCCAGCAGCGTTCGCAGGGGAAGCTCCTACGAGCAGTACTTC. Protein product: CASSVRRGSSYEQYF.

The rearrangement joins TRBV6-5 to TRBJ1-6; 9 bases match TRBD1. The CDR3 extends over 16 amino acids. V shed 4 bases, J shed 6 bases, and the junction held 7 bases outside the gene matches. Germline V gene lookup returns CDR1 MNHEY and CDR2 SVGAGI. CDR3 sequence reads: CASSFWTGDFNSPLHF. The CDR3 nucleotides read TGTGCCAGCAGTTTCTGGACAGGGGATTTTAATTCACCCCTCCACTTT.

This sequence joins TRBV18 and TRBJ1-2; 9 bases line up with TRBD1. The CDR3 has 14 amino acids. Germline V lookup: CDR1 KGHSH, CDR2 LQKENI. V was pared by 5 bases and J by 8 bases, with 9 bases of the junction left unmatched. The CDR3 DNA follows: TGTGCCAGCTCATCGGGACAGGGTTATTCGGGCTACACCTTC. This gives the protein CASSSGQGYSGYTF.

The J gene is TRBJ1-5, the V gene TRBV2, with D hard to call. Per germline, CDR1 SNHLY and CDR2 FYNNEI. Trimming took 4 bases from V and 2 from J, leaving 12 bases between them. The CDR3 is 15 residues long. CDR3 protein: CASSVEFGGNQPQHF. CDR3 nucleotides: TGTGCCAGCAGTGTTGAGTTTGGAGGCAATCAGCCCCAGCATTTT.

The chain uses TRBV6-2 or TRBV6-3 and TRBJ2-1; the match to TRBD1 covers 10 bases. CDR3 size: 14 residues. The trim removed 5 bases at V and 8 bases at J, leaving 6 bases unmatched. Germline V gene sequence: CDR1 MNHEY, CDR2 SVGEGT. The CDR3 loop is CASSRDRGVDEQFF. The CDR3 coding sequence is TGTGCCAGCAGTCGGGACAGGGGCGTAGATGAGCAGTTCTTC.

This sequence joins TRBV2 and TRBJ2-4; 8 bases are a match to TRBD1. This CDR3 spans 16 amino acids. V was pared by 2 bases and J by 4 bases, with 7 bases of the junction left unmatched. Germline V lookup: CDR1 SNHLY, CDR2 FYNNEI. The CDR3, as DNA: TGTGCCAGCAGTGAAAAAGTAGGGACAGGAAAAAACATTCAGTACTTC. As protein: CASSEKVGTGKNIQYF.

The J gene is TRBJ2-7, the V gene TRBV10-2, with 9 bases identical to TRBD2. The CDR3 has 15 amino acids. The germline V gene has CDR1 WSHSY and CDR2 SAAADI. V shed 7 bases and J 0 bases; nucleotides not matched to a gene: 7. CDR3 amino acids: CASNVAGATSYEQYF. The CDR3 nucleotides read TGCGCCAGCAATGTAGCGGGGGCCACCTCCTACGAGCAGTACTTC.

The chain carries TRBV30 and TRBJ1-2; TRBD1 might be the D (5 bases). CDR3 length: 13 amino acids. Trimming shortened V by 1 base and J by 2 bases, and 8 bases separated the two germline ends. Germline-derived CDR1 and CDR2 are GTSNPN and SVGIG (reference sequence). CDR3 sequence (DNA): TGTGCCTGGAGTGGCCCAGGGAACTATGGCTACACCTTC. It yields the protein CAWSGPGNYGYTF.

Only one count was recorded for this clone. The chain carries TRBV4-3 and TRBJ1-4; 7 bases align to TRBD1. In germline, CDR1 is LGHNA, CDR2 YSLEER. The CDR3 has 15 amino acids. The J segment lost 3 bases and the V segment lost 5 bases, leaving 6 bases of the junction unmatched. CDR3 amino acids: CASSRGGVANEKLFF. The CDR3 DNA follows: TGCGCCAGCAGCAGAGGGGGCGTTGCTAATGAAAAACTGTTTTTT.

This sequence joins TRBV2 and TRBJ2-5; D perhaps matches TRBD2 (7 bases). Germline lookup yields CDR1 SNHLY and CDR2 FYNNEI. CDR3 size: 14 residues. Trimming shortened V by 8 bases and J by 5 bases, and 18 bases separated the two germline ends. Here the CDR3 reads CASRWGGADETQYF. The CDR3 bases are TGTGCCAGCCGTTGGGGGGGGGCGGATGAGACCCAGTACTTC.

This clone was seen just once. The V call is TRBV18, the J call TRBJ2-1; 9 positions match TRBD1. After removal of 2 bases from V and 7 bases from J, the junction contained 12 bases not matched to a gene. This CDR3 comprises 17 residues. Germline CDR1 reads KGHSH; CDR2 reads LQKENI. CDR3 sequence reads: CASSPIQTGTGMNEQFF. Written as DNA, the CDR3 is TGTGCCAGCTCACCAATACAAACCGGGACAGGGATGAATGAGCAGTTCTTC.

This chain connects TRBV24-1 to TRBJ1-2; TRBD1 aligns across 10 bases. Germline assignment: CDR1 KGHDR and CDR2 SFDVKD. This CDR3 has 16 amino acids. V dropped 2 bases and J dropped 3; count of bases not matched to a gene: 5. The CDR3 region is CATSDSLGTGDYGYTF. In DNA form, the CDR3 reads TGTGCCACCAGTGATTCTCTCGGGACAGGGGACTATGGCTACACCTTC.

The chain employs TRBV11-2 and TRBJ1-6, with D possibly being TRBD1 (5 bases). Germline loops: CDR1 SGHAT, CDR2 FQNNGV. Trimming took off 4 bases at V and 7 bases at J, with 14 bases between the two ends. The CDR3 is made up of 15 amino acids. DNA of the CDR3: TGTGCCAGCAGCTCCCTCGCGGGGCCCAATTCACCCCTCCACTTT. Residues: CASSSLAGPNSPLHF.

The V and J genes are TRBV11-3 and TRBJ2-5; weak D call: TRBD1 (6 bases). The V end lost 5 bases, the J end lost 2 bases, and 12 bases lay between the germline ends. The CDR3 extends over 14 amino acids. CDR1 is SGHNT and CDR2 is YENEEA in the germline V gene. DNA for the CDR3: TGTGCCAGCAGCGGGGGCAGGTCTCAAGAGACCCAGTACTTC. As protein: CASSGGRSQETQYF.

This clone was found once. The chain is built from TRBV27 and TRBJ1-2; 8 nucleotides agree with TRBD1. CDR1 is MNHEY, CDR2 SMNVEV, per germline (reference sequence). The J segment lost 4 bases and the V segment lost 4 bases, leaving 8 bases of the junction unmatched. CDR3 size: 15 residues. This CDR3 reads CASSSAGGAGYGYTF. The CDR3 coding sequence is TGTGCCAGCAGTTCGGCAGGGGGCGCGGGCTATGGCTACACCTTC.

The chain uses TRBV24-1 and TRBJ2-1, with a possible D match to TRBD1 (5 bases). V dropped 2 bases and J dropped 4 bases, with 14 bases sitting between them. This CDR3 is built from 16 residues. Germline V gene sequence: CDR1 KGHDR, CDR2 SFDVKD. The CDR3 DNA reads as TGTGCCACCAGTGATTCCAGGGTTAGTAGGTACAATGAGCAGTTCTTC. This translates into CATSDSRVSRYNEQFF.

The chain combines TRBV27 with TRBJ2-1; 9 nucleotides align to TRBD1. CDR3 length: 13 amino acids. V lost 9 bases and J lost 7; bases outside the gene matches: 7. Germline V lookup: CDR1 MNHEY, CDR2 SMNVEV (reference sequence). The CDR3 nucleotides are TGTGCCAGTCGGGACAGGGAAACAAATGAGCAGTTCTTC. Encoded protein: CASRDRETNEQFF.

The chain joins TRBV28 to TRBJ1-4; TRBD1 agrees at 8 bases. Germline values: CDR1 MDHEN, CDR2 SYDVKM. The CDR3 extends over 14 amino acids. Trimming removed 3 bases from V and 8 bases from J; junction bases left unmatched: 5. Here the CDR3 DNA reads TGTGCCAGCAGTTTCGGACAGGGAGGCGAAAAACTGTTTTTT. Translating it yields CASSFGQGGEKLFF.

This clone was recorded at least ten times. The CDR3 is CASKEGQRGGIHEQYF. CDR3 bases: TGTGCCAGCAAGGAAGGTCAGCGGGGGGGCATCCACGAGCAGTACTTC. The V gene is TRBV2, the J gene TRBJ2-7, with 10 bases aligning to TRBD2. Per the germline V gene, CDR1 is SNHLY and CDR2 is FYNNEI. V trimming: 7 bases; J trimming: 5 bases; junction bases outside the gene matches: 14. The CDR3 runs to 16 residues.

The rearrangement joins TRBV7-2 to TRBJ1-5; no clear D gene. The V end lost 5 bases, the J end lost 7 bases, and 9 bases lay between the germline ends. CDR3 size: 12 residues. Germline CDR1 is SGHTA and CDR2 is FQGNSA. CDR3 sequence: CASSTPQQPQHF. As DNA, the CDR3 is TGTGCCAGCAGCACCCCTCAGCAGCCCCAGCATTTT.

The rearrangement joins TRBV6-6 to TRBJ1-6; D ambiguous. CDR1 is MNHNY and CDR2 is SVGAGI in the germline V gene (reference sequence). The ends were cut back, 6 bases at V and 0 bases at J, with 12 bases in the middle. This CDR3 is built from 16 residues. The CDR3 nucleotides are TGTGCCAGCAGCCATTTGATCAGCTCCTATAATTCACCCCTCCACTTT. This translates into CASSHLISSYNSPLHF.

The rearrangement uses TRBV3-1 (or the pseudogene TRBV3-2) and TRBJ1-6; 8 bases fit TRBD1. CDR1 is LGHDT and CDR2 is YNNKEL in the germline V gene (reference sequence). With V trimmed by 0 bases and J by 7 bases, 5 bases remained unmatched. There are 16 residues in the CDR3. CDR3 amino acids: CASSQEYGDRNSPLHF. CDR3 bases: TGTGCCAGCAGCCAAGAGTACGGGGACAGGAATTCACCCCTCCACTTT.

The rearrangement joins TRBV2 to TRBJ1-2, with D tentatively TRBD1 (5 bases). This CDR3 is 13 amino acids long. Germline V gene sequence: CDR1 SNHLY, CDR2 FYNNEI. Trimming removed 5 bases at V and 2 bases at J, with 9 bases between. The CDR3 protein is CASSLDRNYGYTF. DNA of the CDR3: TGTGCCAGCAGTCTCGACAGAAACTATGGCTACACCTTC. Full variable domain (remainder filled in from reference TRBV2 and TRBJ1-2): EPEVTQTPSHQVTQMGQEVILRCVPISNHLYFYWYRQILGQKVEFLVSFYNNEISEKSEIFDDQFSVERPDGSNFTLKIRSTKLEDSAMYFCASSLDRNYGYTFGSGTRLTVV.

A few counts support this clone. V usage is TRBV12-5 and J usage is TRBJ2-1; D not resolved. The CDR3 spans 15 residues. The germline gives CDR1 LGHNT, CDR2 FRNRAP. Trimming took 1 base from V and 0 from J, leaving 7 bases between them. In DNA, the CDR3 is TGTGCTAGTGGTTTGGGCGGAACCTCCTACAATGAGCAGTTCTTC. It codes for CASGLGGTSYNEQFF. Combining the CDR3 with reference TRBV12-5 and TRBJ2-1 gives the whole variable domain DARVTQTPRHKVTEMGQEVTMRCQPILGHNTVFWYRQTMMQGLELLAYFRNRAPLDDSGMPKDRFSAEMPDATLATLKIQPSEPRDSAVYFCASGLGGTSYNEQFFGPGTRLTVL.